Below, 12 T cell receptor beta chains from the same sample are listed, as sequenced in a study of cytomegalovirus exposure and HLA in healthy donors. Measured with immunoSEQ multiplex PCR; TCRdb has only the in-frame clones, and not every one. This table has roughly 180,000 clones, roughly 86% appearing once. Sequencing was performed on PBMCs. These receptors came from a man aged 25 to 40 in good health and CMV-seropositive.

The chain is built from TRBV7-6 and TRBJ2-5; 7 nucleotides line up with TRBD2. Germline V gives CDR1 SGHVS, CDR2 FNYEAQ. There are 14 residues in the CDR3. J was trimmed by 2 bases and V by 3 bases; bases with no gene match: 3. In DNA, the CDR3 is TGTGCCAGCAGCTTGCGGGAGCCACAAGAGACCCAGTACTTC. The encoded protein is CASSLREPQETQYF.

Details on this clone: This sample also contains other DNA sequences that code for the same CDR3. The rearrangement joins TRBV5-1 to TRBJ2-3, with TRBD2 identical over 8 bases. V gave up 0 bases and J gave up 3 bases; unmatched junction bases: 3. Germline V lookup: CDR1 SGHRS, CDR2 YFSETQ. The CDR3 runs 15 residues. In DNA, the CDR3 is TGCGCCAGCAGCTTGGATCGCGGGGGGACAGATACGCAGTATTTT. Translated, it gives CASSLDRGGTDTQYF.

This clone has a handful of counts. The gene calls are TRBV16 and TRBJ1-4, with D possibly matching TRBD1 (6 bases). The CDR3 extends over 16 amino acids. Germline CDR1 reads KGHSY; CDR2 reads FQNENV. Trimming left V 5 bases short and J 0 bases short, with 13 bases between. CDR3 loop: CASSDTDRTTNEKLFF. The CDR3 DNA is TGTGCCAGCAGCGACACCGACAGGACAACTAATGAAAAACTGTTTTTT.

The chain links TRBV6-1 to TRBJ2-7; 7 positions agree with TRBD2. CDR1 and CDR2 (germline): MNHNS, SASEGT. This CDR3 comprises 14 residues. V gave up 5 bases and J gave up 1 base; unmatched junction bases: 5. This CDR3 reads CASSLAGVSYEQYF. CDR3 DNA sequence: TGTGCCAGCAGTCTGGCGGGAGTTTCCTACGAGCAGTACTTC.

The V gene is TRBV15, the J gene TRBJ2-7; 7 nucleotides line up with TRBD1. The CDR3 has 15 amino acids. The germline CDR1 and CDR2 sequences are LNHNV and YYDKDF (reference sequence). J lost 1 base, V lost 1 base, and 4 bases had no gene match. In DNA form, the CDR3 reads TGTGCCACCAGCAGAGTAGGGGACAGTTCCTACGAGCAGTACTTC. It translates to CATSRVGDSSYEQYF.

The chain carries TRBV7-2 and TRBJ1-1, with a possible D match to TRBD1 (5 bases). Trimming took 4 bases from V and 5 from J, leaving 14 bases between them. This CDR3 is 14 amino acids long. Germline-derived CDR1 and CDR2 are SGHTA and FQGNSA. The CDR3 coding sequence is TGTGCCAGCAGCTCCCTGGACGGGGGTACTGAAGCTTTCTTT. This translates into CASSSLDGGTEAFF.

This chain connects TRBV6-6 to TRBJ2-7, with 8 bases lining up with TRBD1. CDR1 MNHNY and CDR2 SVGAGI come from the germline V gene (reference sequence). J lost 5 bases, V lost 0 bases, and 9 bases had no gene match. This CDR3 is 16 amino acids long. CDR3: CASSYSAGGGLDEQYF. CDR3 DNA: TGTGCCAGCAGTTACTCGGCAGGGGGCGGATTGGACGAGCAGTACTTC.

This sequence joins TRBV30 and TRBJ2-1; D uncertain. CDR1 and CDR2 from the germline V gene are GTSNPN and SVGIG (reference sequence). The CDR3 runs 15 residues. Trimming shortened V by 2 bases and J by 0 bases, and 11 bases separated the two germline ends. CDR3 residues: CAWSSDRSSYNEQFF. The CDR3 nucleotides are TGTGCCTGGAGTTCGGACCGAAGCTCCTACAATGAGCAGTTCTTC.

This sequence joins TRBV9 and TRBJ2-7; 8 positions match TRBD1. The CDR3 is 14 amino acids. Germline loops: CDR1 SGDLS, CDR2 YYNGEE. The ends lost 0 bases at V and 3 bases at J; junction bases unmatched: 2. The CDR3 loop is CASSVAQGGYEQYF. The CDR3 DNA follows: TGTGCCAGCAGCGTAGCACAGGGGGGCTACGAGCAGTACTTC.

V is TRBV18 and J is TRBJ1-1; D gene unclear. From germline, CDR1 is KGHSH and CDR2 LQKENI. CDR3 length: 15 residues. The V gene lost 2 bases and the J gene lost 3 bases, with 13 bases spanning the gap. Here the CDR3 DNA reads TGTGCCAGCTCACCAAAAGGTCAGGCTCACACTGAAGCTTTCTTT. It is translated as CASSPKGQAHTEAFF.

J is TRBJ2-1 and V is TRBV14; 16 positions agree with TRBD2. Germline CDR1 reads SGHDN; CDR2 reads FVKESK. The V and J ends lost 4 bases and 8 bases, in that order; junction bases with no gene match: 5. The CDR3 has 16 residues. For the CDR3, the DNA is TGTGCCAGCAGCCTGGGACTAGCGGGAGGGCGCTATGAGCAGTTCTTC. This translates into CASSLGLAGGRYEQFF. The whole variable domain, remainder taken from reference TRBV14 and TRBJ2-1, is EAGVTQFPSHSVIEKGQTVTLRCDPISGHDNLYWYRRVMGKEIKFLLHFVKESKQDESGMPNNRFLAERTGGTYSTLKVQPAELEDSGVYFCASSLGLAGGRYEQFFGPGTRLTVL.

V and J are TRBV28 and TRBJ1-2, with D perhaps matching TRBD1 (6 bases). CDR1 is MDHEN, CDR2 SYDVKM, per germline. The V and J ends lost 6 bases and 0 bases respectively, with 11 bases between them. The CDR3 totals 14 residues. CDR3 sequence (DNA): TGTGCCAGCAGCCGGACAGTTTCTAACTATGGCTACACCTTC. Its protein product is CASSRTVSNYGYTF.